Many counts were recorded for the clone carrying this T cell receptor beta chain. Antigen specificity is unknown. Separate cDNA molecules each had unique molecular identifiers attached to them. From the 5' RACE reads, TCRdb called clonotypes with MiXCR, one entry per CDR3 protein. The sample contains about 72,000 distinct CDR3 sequences, about 9.5% of which appear only once. This entry is derived from a study of early T cells in non-severe SARS-CoV-2 infection. Study-wide background: Sequencing of unsorted whole blood was done on bulk RNA, leaving chains unpaired.

Findings and limits, study-wide: Clonotype matching in VDJdb favored anti-spike CD8 responses and did not capture private and CD4 specificities.

The clonotype was recovered from an adult who was a healthcare worker with PCR-confirmed SARS-CoV-2 infection or an uninfected control (not recorded which). This specimen consisted of whole blood, obtained at baseline.

The CDR3 nucleotides read TGCGCCAGCAGCCAGGAGGGGGGACACGAGCAGTACTTC. Its protein product is CASSQEGGHEQYF. This sequence joins TRBV4-1 and TRBJ2-7; D may be TRBD1 or TRBD2 (6 bases each). The V end lost 3 bases, the J end lost 5 bases, and 11 bases lay between the germline ends. Germline V gene data show CDR1 as MGHRA and CDR2 as YSYEKL. This CDR3 spans 13 amino acids.